This entry is about one TCR beta chain. The listed genes are named as in mouse. Sequencing ends 1 residue short of the CDR3 end; the germline J gene provides the rest. The sample originates from a study of tissue T cells after allogeneic stem cell transplantation. Repertoires were generated with immunoSEQ multiplex PCR, while TCRdb's copy carries only in-frame clones and drops some. The sample includes around 6,800 clones, roughly half of them seen just once. Noted time point: mouse harvest day 7 after allogeneic transplant. The graft held 10^6 splenic CD5+ T cells and 10^7 T-cell-depleted bone marrow cells. B6 (H2b) cells into BALB/c (H2d) mice; tissues taken at day 7 or 14. The CDR3 spans 13 residues. V lost 1 base and J 4 bases, leaving 6 bases between the germline ends. Germline CDR1 and CDR2: SGHND and FRSKSL.

Material for sequencing was lymph node tissue. V and J are TRBV15 and TRBJ2-5, with D maybe TRBD2 (6 bases). This clonotype was sampled from a female BALB/c mouse given C57BL/6 T cells with graft-versus-host disease after an allogeneic hematopoietic cell transplant. The CDR3 spells CASSLGGEDTQYF. The CDR3 bases that were read are TGTGCCAGCAGTTTAGGGGGGGAAGACACCCAGTAC.